The 30 T cell receptor beta chains given below trace back to one sample, sequenced in a study of blood T cell repertoires in COVID-19. The data were produced by immunoSEQ multiplex PCR, yet TCRdb's version contains in-frame clones alone and is incomplete. The sample holds fewer than 20,000 clones, 80% to 95% seen once. The sequencing sample was made of peripheral blood. Source of these receptors: a woman between 50 and 59 years old with active COVID-19.

V usage is TRBV19 and J usage is TRBJ1-5; 10 bases agree with TRBD1. CDR3 length equals 14 residues. Unmatched junction bases numbered 6, after V lost 6 bases and J lost 7 bases. Germline CDR1 reads LNHDA; CDR2 reads SQIVND (reference sequence). The CDR3, as DNA: TGTGCCAGTAGATTGGGACAGGGGAACCAGCCCCAGCATTTT. Encoded protein: CASRLGQGNQPQHF.

This clone showed up just once. The chain couples TRBV28 to TRBJ1-2; 7 positions agree with TRBD1. Germline V gives CDR1 MDHEN, CDR2 SYDVKM. The CDR3 contains 13 residues. V gave up 4 bases and J gave up 7 bases; unmatched junction bases: 6. CDR3 in DNA: TGTGCCAGCAGTTGGCTAGGGGGCAGTGGCTACACCTTC. It translates to CASSWLGGSGYTF.

The chain recombines TRBV2 with TRBJ1-5; possibly TRBD1 for D (5 bases). CDR3 length: 17 residues. V lost 2 bases and J 2 bases, leaving 16 bases between the germline ends. Germline V gives CDR1 SNHLY, CDR2 FYNNEI. The CDR3 is CASSEWGAGTGNQPQHF. For the CDR3, the DNA is TGTGCCAGCAGTGAATGGGGAGCGGGGACGGGCAATCAGCCCCAGCATTTT.

V is TRBV3-1 (or the pseudogene TRBV3-2) and J is TRBJ1-1; D remains unclear. Between the trimmed V and J ends, which lost 3 bases and 0 bases, there was a span of 11 bases. In germline, CDR1 is LGHDT, CDR2 YNNKEL (reference sequence). There are 15 residues in the CDR3. In DNA form, the CDR3 reads TGTGCCAGCAGCCAGACGACAACCCTGAACACTGAAGCTTTCTTT. The encoded protein is CASSQTTTLNTEAFF.

This clone was seen only once. The chain employs TRBV14 and TRBJ1-1, with 8 bases fitting TRBD1. CDR1 SGHDN and CDR2 FVKESK come from the germline V gene. CDR3 length: 16 amino acids. The V segment lost 6 bases and the J segment 5 bases; nucleotides outside the gene matches: 14. The CDR3 is CASRHFLQGERTEAFF. The CDR3 DNA sequence: TGTGCCAGCAGACACTTTTTACAGGGGGAGAGGACTGAAGCTTTCTTT.

The chain combines TRBV7-2 with TRBJ2-7, with 7 bases identical to TRBD2. V shed 2 bases and J 6 bases; nucleotides not matched to a gene: 4. The CDR3 is 13 amino acids. CDR1 and CDR2 from the germline V gene are SGHTA and FQGNSA. CDR3 sequence (DNA): TGTGCCAGCAGCTTATTTGGGGAGGGCGAGCAGTACTTC. This encodes CASSLFGEGEQYF.

The V gene is TRBV7-7, the J gene TRBJ2-5, with 7 bases matching TRBD2. V was pared by 5 bases and J by 2 bases, with 8 bases of the junction left unmatched. Germline V gene lookup returns CDR1 SSHAT and CDR2 FNYEAQ (reference sequence). The CDR3 has 15 residues. The CDR3 bases are TGTGCCAGCAGCCTGAGCGGGACGGCGCAAGAGACCCAGTACTTC. It is translated as CASSLSGTAQETQYF.

The chain combines TRBV6-9 with TRBJ2-7, with D maybe TRBD2 (7 bases). Germline CDR1 and CDR2: MNHGY and SVAAGI. CDR3 size: 14 residues. V was shortened by 10 bases and J by 7 bases, with 23 bases between the two germline ends. The DNA of the CDR3 is TGTGCCAACTTCGAGGGGGGGGACCCTGGGGAGCAGTACTTC. It translates to CANFEGGDPGEQYF.

V and J are TRBV3-1 (or the pseudogene TRBV3-2) and TRBJ1-6, with 10 bases identical to TRBD1. Unmatched junction bases numbered 6, after V lost 6 bases and J lost 10 bases. The CDR3 extends over 14 amino acids. Germline-derived CDR1 and CDR2 are LGHDT and YNNKEL (reference sequence). CDR3 region: CASSSGTGESPLHF. The CDR3 nucleotides read TGTGCCAGCAGTTCCGGGACAGGGGAATCACCCCTCCACTTT.

The genes are TRBV5-1 and TRBJ1-3; 7 bases align to TRBD1. In germline, CDR1 is SGHRS, CDR2 YFSETQ. Losses at the gene ends were 4 bases for V and 3 bases for J; bases not matched to a gene: 4. The CDR3 totals 14 residues. Here the CDR3 reads CASSVGTVGNTIYF. CDR3 bases: TGCGCCAGCAGCGTCGGGACAGTTGGAAACACCATATATTTT.

V gene TRBV18 combines with J gene TRBJ2-7, with TRBD1 identical over 8 bases. The V and J ends lost 2 bases and 3 bases, in that order; junction bases with no gene match: 3. Per germline, CDR1 KGHSH and CDR2 LQKENI. The CDR3 has 14 amino acids. The CDR3 DNA is TGTGCCAGCTCACCAGCACAGGGGGGCTACGAGCAGTACTTC. This encodes CASSPAQGGYEQYF.

The chain recombines TRBV5-6 with TRBJ2-1, with TRBD2 identical over 14 bases. V lost 5 bases, J lost 4 bases, and 8 bases stayed unmatched. Germline CDR1 reads SGHDT; CDR2 reads YYEEEE. The CDR3 is 17 residues long. The chain's CDR3 is CASSPGLAGVLYNEQFF. The CDR3 nucleotides are TGTGCCAGCAGTCCGGGACTAGCGGGAGTCCTTTACAATGAGCAGTTCTTC. Filled out from reference TRBV5-6 and TRBJ2-1, the complete variable domain reads DAGVTQSPTHLIKTRGQQVTLRCSPKSGHDTVSWYQQALGQGPQFIFQYYEEEERQRGNFPDRFSGHQFPNYSSELNVNALLLGDSALYLCASSPGLAGVLYNEQFFGPGTRLTVL.

V gene TRBV29-1 combines with J gene TRBJ2-5; tentative D call: TRBD2 (6 bases). The CDR3 extends over 12 amino acids. Germline V gene sequence: CDR1 SQVTM, CDR2 ANQGSEA. V was clipped by 5 bases and J by 5 bases, with 12 bases between them. The CDR3, as DNA: TGCAGCGTTTTATCAGGAGGGGAGACCCAGTACTTC. Amino acid sequence: CSVLSGGETQYF.

This chain uses TRBV24-1 with TRBJ1-1; D may be TRBD1 (6 bases). The germline V gene has CDR1 KGHDR and CDR2 SFDVKD. Trimming took off 7 bases at V and 1 base at J, with 24 bases between the two ends. The CDR3 extends over 18 amino acids. CDR3 DNA: TGTGCCACCAGGATATCACAGGGAAACTATGGGGAGAACACTGAAGCTTTCTTT. It translates to CATRISQGNYGENTEAFF.

This chain links TRBV5-4 with TRBJ1-2, with TRBD1 as a possible D gene (6 bases). The CDR3 totals 15 residues. The germline CDR1 and CDR2 sequences are SGHNT and YYREEE (reference sequence). V lost 2 bases to trimming and J lost 4 bases, with 15 bases between them. The CDR3 region is CASSLLLGGAYGYTF. DNA for the CDR3: TGTGCCAGCAGCTTACTGCTCGGGGGGGCCTATGGCTACACCTTC.

The J gene is TRBJ1-1, the V gene TRBV20-1; maybe TRBD1 (6 bases). Germline V gene sequence: CDR1 DFQATT, CDR2 SNEGSKA (reference sequence). The CDR3 has 15 residues. Trimming pared 3 bases from V and 1 base from J, leaving 15 bases between. The CDR3, as DNA: TGCAGTGCTAGTGGACAGTCTTTCGCGAACACTGAAGCTTTCTTT. Its protein product is CSASGQSFANTEAFF.

This chain uses TRBV30 with TRBJ2-1; D ambiguous. The CDR3 runs to 13 residues. Per germline, CDR1 GTSNPN and CDR2 SVGIG (reference sequence). V was pared by 4 bases and J by 7 bases, with 14 bases between. DNA for the CDR3: TGTGCCTGGAAAATCATAGCTGGAAATGAGCAGTTCTTC. It translates to CAWKIIAGNEQFF.

The rearrangement joins TRBV7-9 to TRBJ2-2, with 13 positions matching TRBD2. This CDR3 comprises 16 residues. After removal of 4 bases from V and 2 bases from J, the junction contained 1 base not matched to a gene. Germline assignment: CDR1 SEHNR and CDR2 FQNEAQ (reference sequence). The CDR3 DNA reads as TGTGCCAGCAGCTGGACTAGCGGGGGCAACACCGGGGAGCTGTTTTTT. Translated: CASSWTSGGNTGELFF.

This clone was detected a few times. This chain joins TRBV5-1 and TRBJ2-5; no reliable D call. The V end lost 2 bases, the J end lost 4 bases, and 9 bases lay between the germline ends. CDR1 and CDR2 (germline): SGHRS, YFSETQ. The CDR3 contains 13 residues. The CDR3 nucleotides are TGCGCCAGCAGCTTAAACAGTAGAGAGACCCAGTACTTC. Its protein product is CASSLNSRETQYF. Complete variable domain (other parts from reference TRBV5-1 and TRBJ2-5): KAGVTQTPRYLIKTRGQQVTLSCSPISGHRSVSWYQQTPGQGLQFLFEYFSETQRNKGNFPGRFSGRQFSNSRSEMNVSTLELGDSALYLCASSLNSRETQYFGPGTRLLVL.

The rearrangement links TRBV28 to TRBJ1-5, with D possibly being TRBD1 (6 bases). Germline-derived CDR1 and CDR2 are MDHEN and SYDVKM. V was cut by 5 bases and J by 2 bases, with 19 bases left in between. The CDR3 totals 17 residues. The CDR3 spells CASSPWWGGDGNQPQHF. CDR3 in DNA: TGTGCCAGCAGTCCTTGGTGGGGGGGCGACGGCAATCAGCCCCAGCATTTT.

The V call is TRBV19, the J call TRBJ2-1, with D maybe TRBD1 (5 bases). V was trimmed by 4 bases and J by 0 bases, leaving 10 bases between them. The CDR3 extends over 15 amino acids. The germline gives CDR1 LNHDA, CDR2 SQIVND (reference sequence). The CDR3 sequence is CASSSRQGSYNEQFF. The CDR3 region has the DNA TGTGCCAGTAGTAGTCGGCAGGGCTCCTACAATGAGCAGTTCTTC.

CDR3 residues: CASSLEGLGSSYEQYF. Written as DNA, the CDR3 is TGTGCCAGCAGCTTAGAAGGATTGGGCAGCTCCTACGAGCAGTACTTC. The V gene is TRBV7-9, the J gene TRBJ2-7; D uncertain. With 1 base removed from V and 0 bases from J, the gap between germline ends came to 13 bases. The germline CDR1 and CDR2 sequences are SEHNR and FQNEAQ (reference sequence). The CDR3 length is 16 residues.

The V call is TRBV9, the J call TRBJ2-4; no reliable D call. There are 15 residues in the CDR3. CDR1 and CDR2 (germline): SGDLS, YYNGEE. Between the trimmed V and J ends, which lost 5 bases and 6 bases, there was a span of 18 bases. This CDR3 reads CASSVDWRPLNIQYF. As DNA, the CDR3 is TGTGCCAGCAGTGTTGACTGGCGGCCCCTAAACATTCAGTACTTC.

The gene calls are TRBV7-9 and TRBJ2-7; maybe TRBD2 (6 bases). Looked up from germline, CDR1 is SEHNR and CDR2 is FQNEAQ (reference sequence). This CDR3 has 14 residues. Trimming removed 1 base at V and 3 bases at J, with 10 bases between. In DNA form, the CDR3 reads TGTGCCAGCAGCTTAGACGGAGGGGACTACGAGCAGTACTTC. It encodes CASSLDGGDYEQYF.

This clone was recorded only once. J is TRBJ1-1 and V is TRBV6-1; perhaps TRBD1 as D (6 bases). The CDR3 sequence is 16 residues long. V lost 1 base to trimming and J lost 6 bases, with 18 bases between them. Germline values: CDR1 MNHNS, CDR2 SASEGT. The CDR3, as DNA: TGTGCCAGCAGTGAAGGTACAGGGCGCTCCTCCGCTGAAGCTTTCTTT. Protein: CASSEGTGRSSAEAFF.

The rearrangement joins TRBV29-1 to TRBJ2-3; TRBD2 aligns across 8 bases. The CDR3 runs to 12 residues. J gave up 6 bases and V 3 bases, and 2 bases lay outside the gene matches. Germline-derived CDR1 and CDR2 are SQVTM and ANQGSEA. CDR3 nucleotide sequence: TGCAGCGTTGATAGCGGGAAGGATACGCAGTATTTT. It specifies CSVDSGKDTQYF.

The chain combines TRBV6-5 with TRBJ2-7; TRBD1 agrees at 10 bases. This CDR3 region has 13 residues. Looked up from germline, CDR1 is MNHEY and CDR2 is SVGAGI. Trimming cost V 6 bases and J 7 bases; bases outside gene matches: 6. The DNA for the CDR3 is TGTGCCAGCAGCCCGACAGGGGGCCGAGAGCAGTACTTC. This encodes CASSPTGGREQYF.

The chain is built from TRBV30 and TRBJ1-2; 7 nucleotides agree with TRBD1. The CDR3 is 11 residues long. Germline V CDR1 and CDR2: GTSNPN, SVGIG (reference sequence). V gave up 7 bases and J gave up 8 bases; unmatched junction bases: 7. The CDR3 nucleotides read TGTGCCTCCCCGACAGGGATCGGCTACACCTTC. Its translation is CASPTGIGYTF.

The rearrangement links TRBV27 to TRBJ1-2; the match to TRBD1 covers 9 bases. The CDR3 runs to 16 residues. CDR1 and CDR2 from the germline V gene are MNHEY and SMNVEV (reference sequence). V trimming: 6 bases; J trimming: 1 base; junction bases outside the gene matches: 9. CDR3 DNA sequence: TGTGCCAGCAGCCCGGGACAGGGAGTCTTTAACTATGGCTACACCTTC. This sequence encodes CASSPGQGVFNYGYTF.

This chain uses TRBV5-1 with TRBJ2-5; TRBD1 matches 7 bases. J gave up 4 bases and V 4 bases, and 7 bases lay outside the gene matches. From germline, CDR1 is SGHRS and CDR2 YFSETQ. The CDR3 runs 14 residues. CDR3 region: CASSQEGAGETQYF. The CDR3 coding sequence is TGCGCCAGCAGCCAAGAGGGGGCGGGAGAGACCCAGTACTTC.